These T cell receptor beta chains were read from a single sample in a study of blood T cell repertoires in COVID-19. TCRdb's copy holds only in-frame clones and misses some; the assay was immunoSEQ multiplex PCR. The sample carries around 320,000 clones, roughly 90% recorded once. The sequenced material came from PBMCs or T cells enriched from blood (not recorded which). The source is a woman between 18 and 29 years old with acute COVID-19. CDR3s include the opening cysteine and the closing phenylalanine or tryptophan. A D gene is named only where the DNA matches it firmly. Clone sizes are given selectively: once, few, many, or a class where the clone is expanded.

TRBV28	.	15	TRBJ1-3	TRBD1	TGTGCCAGCAGCCCAGCCAGGGGGCTCGGCGACACCATATATTTT	CASSPARGLGDTIYF
TRBV27	.	15	TRBJ1-3	.	TGTGCCAGCAGTTTTCAGGGCCCTTCTGGAAACACCATATATTTT	CASSFQGPSGNTIYF
TRBV7-7	.	17	TRBJ2-3	TRBD2	TGTGCTAGCAGCTTAGAATTTCGAGCGGGAGACCCAGATACGCAGTATTTT	CASSLEFRAGDPDTQYF
TRBV7-9	.	13	TRBJ2-1	.	TGTGCCAGCAGGTTAGGCTCAGACAATGAGCAGTTCTTC	CASRLGSDNEQFF
TRBV27	.	15	TRBJ2-7	TRBD2	TGTGCCAGCAGTCCCCCGACTAGCGGGAAGAACGAGCAGTACTTC	CASSPPTSGKNEQYF
TRBV6-1	.	12	TRBJ1-2	.	TGTGCCAGCAGTGAAACGAGGGCTGGCTACACCTTC	CASSETRAGYTF
TRBV19	.	15	TRBJ1-6	TRBD1	TGTGCCAGTACCCAGGACAGGGCTAGGAATTCACCCCTCCACTTT	CASTQDRARNSPLHF
TRBV6-4	once	13	TRBJ2-2	.	TGTGCCAGCAGTGAAAGGGGTCCCGGGGAGCTGTTTTTT	CASSERGPGELFF
TRBV6-5	.	14	TRBJ1-1	.	TGTGCCAGCAGTTACCGGCAGGGGTACACTGAAGCTTTCTTT	CASSYRQGYTEAFF
TRBV28	.	16	TRBJ1-6	TRBD1	TGTGCCAGCAGTCAACAGGGGCCCCTCTATAATTCACCCCTCCACTTT	CASSQQGPLYNSPLHF
TRBV5-8	once	16	TRBJ2-2	TRBD1	TGTGCCAGCAGCCTTCCCGGGACAGGGAACACCGGGGAGCTGTTTTTT	CASSLPGTGNTGELFF
TRBV10-1	.	15	TRBJ2-2	TRBD2	TGCGCCAGCAGTGACCGGGGGGTGAACACCGGGGAGCTGTTTTTT	CASSDRGVNTGELFF
TRBV5-6	.	15	TRBJ1-6	TRBD1	TGTGCCAGCAGCTTGGCGGCCAGGGGGCGATCACCCCTCCACTTT	CASSLAARGRSPLHF
TRBV5-1	.	15	TRBJ1-4	TRBD1	TGCGCCAGCAGCTTGAGGGGGCAGGAAGGCGAAAAACTGTTTTTT	CASSLRGQEGEKLFF
TRBV7-2	.	15	TRBJ2-7	.	TGTGCCAGCAGCCCAGGGGGGACGGCGAGCGACGAGCAGTACTTC	CASSPGGTASDEQYF
TRBV11-2	.	16	TRBJ1-2	.	TGTGCCAGCAGCTTAGCAGGGGACACCACCTTTTATGGCTACACCTTC	CASSLAGDTTFYGYTF
TRBV18	.	14	TRBJ1-5	TRBD1	TGTGCCAGCTCATCGACAGGGAGGCATCAGCCCCAGCATTTT	CASSSTGRHQPQHF
TRBV11-2	.	17	TRBJ1-3	.	TGTGCCAGCAGCTCCCCCTATGGCGACAGCTCTGGAAACACCATATATTTT	CASSSPYGDSSGNTIYF
TRBV2	few	13	TRBJ1-4	.	TGTGCCAGCAGTCCGGACATAGTGAAAAAACTGTTTTTT	CASSPDIVKKLFF
TRBV24-1	.	17	TRBJ2-2	TRBD1	TGTGCCACCAGTGACCTTGGGACAGGCGGGGACACCGGGGAGCTGTTTTTT	CATSDLGTGGDTGELFF
TRBV3-1/TRBV3-2	.	14	TRBJ1-2	.	TGTGCCAGCAGCCAAGGGGCAATAAGGGGTGGCTACACCTTC	CASSQGAIRGGYTF
TRBV2	once	14	TRBJ1-3	TRBD1	TGTGCCAGCAGCGACGACAGGGTTGGAAACACCATATATTTT	CASSDDRVGNTIYF
TRBV28	.	15	TRBJ1-2	TRBD1	TGTGCCAGCAGTTCAATACCGGGACAGCTTGATGGCTACACCTTC	CASSSIPGQLDGYTF
TRBV6-5	.	11	TRBJ2-1	.	TGTGCCAGCAGCCGGTACAATGAGCAGTTCTTC	CASSRYNEQFF
TRBV9	.	15	TRBJ2-3	.	TGTGCCAGCAGCGTAGCTTTTAGCGAAACAGATACGCAGTATTTT	CASSVAFSETDTQYF
TRBV7-3	.	14	TRBJ2-2	.	TGTGCCAGCAGCTTAACTAAAGGGGCCGGGGAGCTGTTTTTT	CASSLTKGAGELFF
TRBV11-2	.	19	TRBJ2-3	.	TGTGCCAGCAGCTCAAAACAGGCATCCGGGTTGGCCTACACAGATACGCAGTATTTT	CASSSKQASGLAYTDTQYF
TRBV6-5	.	15	TRBJ2-3	TRBD1	TGTGCCAGCACCGGGACACCCCAGGGGGCAGATACGCAGTATTTT	CASTGTPQGADTQYF
TRBV7-2	.	15	TRBJ1-5	.	TGTGCCAGCAGCTTAGATCCAGGTTTTTATCAGCCCCAGCATTTT	CASSLDPGFYQPQHF
TRBV15	.	16	TRBJ1-2	.	TGTGCCACCAGCAGAGGGGGCATCCCTCGGGACTATGGCTACACCTTC	CATSRGGIPRDYGYTF
TRBV15	once	15	TRBJ1-5	.	TGTGCCACCAGCAGAGACAGGGATGGCAATCAGCCCCAGCATTTT	CATSRDRDGNQPQHF
TRBV27	.	16	TRBJ2-1	.	TGTGCCAGCAGTTTAGACGTCGGGATGGGGTACAATGAGCAGTTCTTC	CASSLDVGMGYNEQFF
TRBV3-1/TRBV3-2	few	15	TRBJ2-1	.	TGTGCCAGCAGCCAAGATACTAGCTCCTACAATGAGCAGTTCTTC	CASSQDTSSYNEQFF
TRBV7-9	.	17	TRBJ1-6	TRBD1	TGTGCCAGCAGCTTAAGATCCGGGACAGGGAAAAATTCACCCCTCCACTTT	CASSLRSGTGKNSPLHF
TRBV19	once	17	TRBJ2-3	.	TGTGCCAGTAGTATAGTTCAAAAAACAGGGGAGGCAGATACGCAGTATTTT	CASSIVQKTGEADTQYF
TRBV11-3	.	13	TRBJ1-1	.	TGTGCCAGCAGCTTAGTAGCTGACACTGAAGCTTTCTTT	CASSLVADTEAFF
TRBV2	.	13	TRBJ1-1	TRBD1	TGTGCCAGCAGCCCAGGGGGGTGGACTGAAGCTTTCTTT	CASSPGGWTEAFF
TRBV6-1	.	14	TRBJ2-7	TRBD2	TGTGCCAGCAGTGAAATGACTAGCGGCTACGAGCAGTACTTC	CASSEMTSGYEQYF
TRBV19	once	14	TRBJ1-4	.	TGTGCCAGTAGTATTACGGGGACTAATGAAAAACTGTTTTTT	CASSITGTNEKLFF
TRBV19	.	14	TRBJ1-1	TRBD1	TGTGCCAGTAGTTTTGGACAGGGGAACACTGAAGCTTTCTTT	CASSFGQGNTEAFF
TRBV27	.	13	TRBJ2-3	.	TGTGCCAGCAGTTTATCGCCTCGGGATACGCAGTATTTT	CASSLSPRDTQYF
TRBV2	.	16	TRBJ1-5	TRBD1	TGTGCCAGCAGGGGCGGGACAGGGAACCTGAATCAGCCCCAGCATTTT	CASRGGTGNLNQPQHF
TRBV18	few	17	TRBJ1-3	TRBD1	TGTGCCAGCTCACCCAACGAGGGGGCAACCTCTGGAAACACCATATATTTT	CASSPNEGATSGNTIYF
TRBV3-1/TRBV3-2	.	14	TRBJ1-1	TRBD1	TGTGCCAGCAGCCAAGCCCAAACAGGGGTTGAAGCTTTCTTT	CASSQAQTGVEAFF
TRBV10-3	.	14	TRBJ2-3	.	TGTGCCATCAGTACACTAGCAGCCACAGATACGCAGTATTTT	CAISTLAATDTQYF
TRBV10-3	.	17	TRBJ2-2	TRBD1	TGTGCCATCAGTGAGTTAACCAGGGGGCCTAGCACCGGGGAGCTGTTTTTT	CAISELTRGPSTGELFF
TRBV9	.	17	TRBJ1-3	.	TGTGCCAGCAGCGTAGGAACGCGTCGCCCTGGTGTAAACACCATATATTTT	CASSVGTRRPGVNTIYF
TRBV10-3	.	15	TRBJ2-1	TRBD1	TGTGCCATCAGTAACAGGGGTCAGAAAGGGAATGAGCAGTTCTTC	CAISNRGQKGNEQFF
TRBV28	.	15	TRBJ2-7	TRBD2	TGTGCCAGCACGGGGGCCGGGACTAGCAGATACGAGCAGTACTTC	CASTGAGTSRYEQYF
TRBV3-1/TRBV3-2	.	12	TRBJ2-7	.	TGTGCCAGCAGCCCATCCTCCTACGAGCAGTACTTC	CASSPSSYEQYF
TRBV4-2	.	14	TRBJ1-1	.	TGTGCCAGCAGCCCCCGGTCCGTTAGCACTGAAGCTTTCTTT	CASSPRSVSTEAFF
TRBV28	.	14	TRBJ2-7	TRBD1	TGTGCCAGCAGGGGGCCAGGGGGTTCCTACGAGCAGTACTTC	CASRGPGGSYEQYF
TRBV7-8	.	17	TRBJ1-1	TRBD1	TGTGCCACGGGGAGGACAGGGGGCCAAGAACCGGACACTGAAGCTTTCTTT	CATGRTGGQEPDTEAFF
TRBV12-3/TRBV12-4	few	12	TRBJ1-2	.	TGTGCCAGCAGTTTCCGAGGTTACGGCTACACCTTC	CASSFRGYGYTF
TRBV27	.	16	TRBJ2-1	TRBD2	TGTGCCAGCAGTTTATTAGGGGCTAGCGGGAGTAATGAGCAGTTCTTC	CASSLLGASGSNEQFF